A selection of T cell receptor beta chains follows, all from one sample in a study of blood T cell repertoires in COVID-19. TCRdb's table, derived via immunoSEQ multiplex PCR, lists solely in-frame clones and lacks some. The data show about 120,000 clones, 88% seen once. The specimen was peripheral blood. The receptors were gathered from a woman aged 45-60 years with acute or convalescent COVID-19. CDR3s include the opening cysteine and the closing phenylalanine or tryptophan. D genes are given only for firm matches. Size tells how often a clone was seen (once, few, many) or the class of an expanded clone, and some rows leave it out.

j_gene | v_gene | abundance | d_gene | CDR3nt | CDR3aa
TRBJ1-4 | TRBV11-2 | NA | NA | TGTGCCAGCCGGGGCCAGGGGAGTGAAAAACTGTTTTTT | CASRGQGSEKLFF
TRBJ2-7 | TRBV27 | once | TRBD1 | TGTGCCAGCAGTCCGAGCCTACGACAGGGAGCTGGGATAATGAGGTACTTC | CASSPSLRQGAGIMRYF
TRBJ2-3 | TRBV14 | NA | NA | TGTGCCAGCAGCCAAGAACTGAGTACGCAGTATTTT | CASSQELSTQYF
TRBJ2-4 | TRBV28 | NA | NA | TGTGCCAGCAGCCCTTCTACTCAAGCCAAAAACATTCAGTACTTC | CASSPSTQAKNIQYF
TRBJ1-1 | TRBV19 | NA | NA | TGTGCCAGTACCCGCAGCAGGGAAAGAACTGAAGCTTTCTTT | CASTRSRERTEAFF
TRBJ2-3 | TRBV29-1 | NA | TRBD1 | TGCAGCGTTGATGGAATGATGGGACAGGGGACAGATACGCAGTATTTT | CSVDGMMGQGTDTQYF
TRBJ1-1 | TRBV5-1 | few | TRBD1 | TGCGCCAGCAGCCCTGGGACAGCCCAAGAAGCTTTCTTT | CASSPGTAQEAFF
TRBJ2-7 | TRBV19 | NA | TRBD2 | TGTGCCAGTAGTATCCAGAGCGGGGACTACGAGCAGTACTTC | CASSIQSGDYEQYF
TRBJ2-2 | TRBV6-5 | NA | TRBD1 | TGTGCCAGCAGTCGACAGGGTTCGAACACCGGGGAGCTGTTTTTT | CASSRQGSNTGELFF
TRBJ2-7 | TRBV2 | NA | NA | TGTGCCAGCAGTGAAGCGCTTCTTCCCGCGGACTTC | CASSEALLPADF
TRBJ2-5 | TRBV7-2 | NA | NA | TGTGCCAGCAGCCTACCCACCATTAGCCTGCACCAAGAGACCCAGTACTTC | CASSLPTISLHQETQYF
TRBJ1-5 | TRBV27 | once | NA | TGTGCCAGCAGTCGGGGGGGCTATAGCAATCAGCCCCAGCATTTT | CASSRGGYSNQPQHF
TRBJ1-5 | TRBV6-5 | NA | NA | TGTGCCAGCAGCCGGACTGCGGTCCAGCCCCAGCATTTT | CASSRTAVQPQHF
TRBJ1-1 | TRBV6-5 | NA | NA | TGTGCCAGCAGTACAGGGCTTCGTGAAGCTTTCTTT | CASSTGLREAFF
TRBJ1-2 | TRBV19 | once | TRBD1 | TGTGCCAGTAGTATCATACAGGGGAGCTATGGCTACACCTTC | CASSIIQGSYGYTF
TRBJ1-4 | TRBV5-1 | NA | TRBD1 | TGCGCCAGCAGCCCCTCGGGGGGACAGGAAGAAAAACTGTTTTTT | CASSPSGGQEEKLFF